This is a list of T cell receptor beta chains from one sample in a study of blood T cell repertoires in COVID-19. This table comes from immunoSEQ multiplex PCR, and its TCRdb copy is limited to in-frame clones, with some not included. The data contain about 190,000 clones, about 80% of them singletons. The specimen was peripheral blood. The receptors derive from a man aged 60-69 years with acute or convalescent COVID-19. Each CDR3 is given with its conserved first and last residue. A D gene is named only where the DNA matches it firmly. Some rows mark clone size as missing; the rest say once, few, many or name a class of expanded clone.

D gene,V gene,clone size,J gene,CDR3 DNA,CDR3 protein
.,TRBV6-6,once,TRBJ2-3,TGTGCCAGCAGTTACGGGGCGGTGGATACAGATACGCAGTATTTT,CASSYGAVDTDTQYF
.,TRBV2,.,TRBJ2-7,TGTGCCAGCAGTGAAGGATCGGGCGGGGGACATCGGAGGAGGGAGCAGTACTTC,CASSEGSGGGHRRREQYF
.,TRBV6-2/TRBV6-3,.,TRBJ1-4,TGTGCCAGCAGTTACTATCGGACGGGAAATGAAAAACTGTTTTTT,CASSYYRTGNEKLFF
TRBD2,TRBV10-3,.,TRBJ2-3,TGTGCCATCAGTGCTCTCGGGGGGGCGAGCACAGATACGCAGTATTTT,CAISALGGASTDTQYF
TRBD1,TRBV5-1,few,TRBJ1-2,TGCGCCAGCAGTCGTGACAGGGAGTATGGCTACACCTTC,CASSRDREYGYTF
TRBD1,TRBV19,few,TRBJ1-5,TGTGCCACTAATAGGGGGCCCCGCCGGCCCCAGCATTTT,CATNRGPRRPQHF
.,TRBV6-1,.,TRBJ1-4,TGTGCCAGCAGTGAAGCGTGGGGAGCCAGAATGGACGAAAAACTGTTTTTT,CASSEAWGARMDEKLFF
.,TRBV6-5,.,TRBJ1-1,TGTGCCAGCAGTTACTTGTCAGACAGTATGACTGAAGCTTTCTTT,CASSYLSDSMTEAFF
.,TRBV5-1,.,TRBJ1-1,TGCGCCAGCAGCCTCGACAAGCCCCTGAACACTGAAGCTTTCTTT,CASSLDKPLNTEAFF
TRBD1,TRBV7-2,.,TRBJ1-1,TGTGCCAGCAGCTTAGCCAGGGGGCGTGAAGCTTTCTTT,CASSLARGREAFF
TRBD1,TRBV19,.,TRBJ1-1,TGTGCCAGTAGTACTGGACAGGGCGCTGAAGCTTTCTTT,CASSTGQGAEAFF
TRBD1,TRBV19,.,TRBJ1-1,TGTGCCAGTAGTGACCCCCCGGACAGGGCTAAAGCTTTCTTT,CASSDPPDRAKAFF
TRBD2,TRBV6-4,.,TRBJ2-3,TGTGCCAGCAGTGAACAAGCGGGGGGGGCAGATACGCAGTATTTT,CASSEQAGGADTQYF
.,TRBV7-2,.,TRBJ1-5,TGTGCCAGCAGCTTGGCTCGGGGGGCTAATCAGCCCCAGCATTTT,CASSLARGANQPQHF
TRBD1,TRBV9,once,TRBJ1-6,TGTGCCAGCAGCGTAGACGGGACAGGGTCCCATAATTCACCCCTCCACTTT,CASSVDGTGSHNSPLHF
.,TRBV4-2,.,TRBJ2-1,TGTGCCAGCAGCCCGCCGACTATTCCTGAGCAGTTCTTC,CASSPPTIPEQFF
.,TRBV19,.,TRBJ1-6,TGTGCCAGTAGTATAGATGCCGAGAGCTCCTATAATTCACCCCTCCACTTT,CASSIDAESSYNSPLHF
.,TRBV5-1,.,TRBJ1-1,TGCGCCAGCAGCTTGTGGCATTACACTGAAGCTTTCTTT,CASSLWHYTEAFF
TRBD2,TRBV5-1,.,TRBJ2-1,TGCGCCAGCAGCCGACCCGGGACTAGCGGCAATGAGCAGTTCTTC,CASSRPGTSGNEQFF